Described below is a single T cell receptor beta chain sequence and its context. Its antigen is still unknown. No per-base quality is available; no much larger clone lies one base away. Other DNA sequences in this specimen translate into the identical CDR3. The V end loses 3 bases and the J end loses 5 bases, and a stretch of 10 bases separates them. CDR1 is given as LNHDA and CDR2 as SQIVND, both from the germline V gene (reference sequence). The CDR3 goes from the cysteine to the phenylalanine over 13 residues. Just the 39-base CDR3 DNA is kept, in frame starting at base 1. These data are taken from a study of control samples from healthy donors and cancer patients (dated by TCRdb to 2019 to 2021). The library was made by the immunoSEQ multiplex PCR assay. TCRdb holds this immuneACCESS table with in-frame rearrangements only. Some clones are missing; in checked studies, unresolved V genes explain under half, and the rest has no known cause. A total of 190,000 or so clones appear in this sample, roughly 91% of them only once. Of the sample, almost 1.5% is held by the ten largest clones.

The TCR was taken from a man aged 18 to 29 in good health. This chain joins TRBV19 to TRBJ1-1; TRBD1 is perhaps the D gene, given 5 matching bases. The specimen sequenced was blood. In nucleotide form, the sequence is TGTGCCAGTAGTATCCAGGGTAATACTGAAGCTTTCTTT. This yields the protein CASSIQGNTEAFF.